Sequencing of this T cell receptor (beta chain) was carried out in a study of response to subunit inactivated influenza vaccine. TCRdb re-called the RT-PCR reads through MiXCR, storing one row per CDR3 protein. The sample comprises more than 250,000 distinct CDR3 sequences, just over 20% of which are singletons, and 10% rests with the top ten. Findings and caveats of the study: With each seasonal influenza vaccination, the authors suggested, few new T cells are recruited.

As for this clonotype: The target antigen is unknown.

The trim removed 5 bases at V and 0 bases at J, leaving 7 bases unmatched. The CDR3 sequence is 16 residues long. The source was PBMCs from blood, collected around 22 months after vaccination. The chain couples TRBV12-3 or TRBV12-4 to TRBJ1-5, with TRBD1 matching over 7 bases. The TCR comes from a man aged 50 to 69 who received an inactivated influenza vaccine. CDR3 nucleotide sequence: TGTGCCAGCAGTGTATCGACAGGGTTTAGCAATCAGCCCCAGCATTTT. This translates into CASSVSTGFSNQPQHF.